The source of this T cell receptor beta chain is a study of long-term antiretroviral therapy in people with HIV. Across the study: Sampling started about a decade before the 2015 immediate-ART recommendation. Points from the study as a whole: Clonotypes expanded prior to ART showed repertoire dominance at all sampled time points.

The immunoSEQ assay was v3.0, run at survey level. Some clones are missing from TCRdb's copy, which holds only in-frame ones; the method was immunoSEQ multiplex PCR. The sample lists some 25,000 clones, 70% to 85% occurring once. In germline, CDR1 is SEHNR, CDR2 FQNEAQ (reference sequence). The CDR3 is made up of 16 amino acids. After removal of 5 bases from V and 2 bases from J, the junction contained 6 bases not matched to a gene. Treatment for every participant with HIV took place in the United States. Cryopreserved PBMC numbered about 1-10 million per sample before DNA extraction. In the case of this clone: Antigen: not known.

The sequence was collected from a middle-aged man with HIV. Sequencing used unsorted PBMCs, obtained 3 years after starting antiretroviral therapy. The chain recombines TRBV7-9 with TRBJ2-1, with 10 bases fitting TRBD2. This CDR3 is CASSLTGTSAYNEQFF. The CDR3 DNA reads TGTGCCAGCAGCCTGACCGGGACTAGCGCCTACAATGAGCAGTTCTTC.